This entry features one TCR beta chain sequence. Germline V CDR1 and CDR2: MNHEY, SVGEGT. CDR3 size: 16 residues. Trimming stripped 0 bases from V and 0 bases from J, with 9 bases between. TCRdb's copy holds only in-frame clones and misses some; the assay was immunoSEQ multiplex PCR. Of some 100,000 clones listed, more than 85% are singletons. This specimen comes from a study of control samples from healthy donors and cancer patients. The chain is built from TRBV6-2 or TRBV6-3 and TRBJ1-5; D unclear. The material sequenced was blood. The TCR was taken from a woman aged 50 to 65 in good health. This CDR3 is CASSYSRRNSNQPQHF. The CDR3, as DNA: TGTGCCAGCAGTTACTCAAGACGGAATAGCAATCAGCCCCAGCATTTT.